The 7 T cell receptor beta chains below come from one sample, sequenced in a study of PD-1 blockade in classical Hodgkin lymphoma. Time point in this sample: cycle 4 day 1 (C4D1), after less than seven weeks of nivolumab. Every single patient, without exception, relapsed after autologous stem cell transplantation, and brentuximab vedotin exposure varied. From thawed PBMCs, magnetic negative selection was used to isolate the CD8+ T cells. Only in-frame clones appear in the TCRdb table, and some are missing; sequencing was by immunoSEQ multiplex PCR. The sample consists of approximately 6,300 clones, approximately 73% of them appearing once. The material was CD8+ T cells from blood, obtained before the fourth cycle of nivolumab. Receptors originate from a human donor with classical Hodgkin lymphoma.

CDR3 DNA: TGTGCCAGCAGTTTAGCTAGCGGGCCATCCTACGAGCAGTACTTC. Translation: CASSLASGPSYEQYF. The gene calls are TRBV27 and TRBJ2-7; TRBD2 matches 8 bases. Per the germline V gene, CDR1 is MNHEY and CDR2 is SMNVEV (reference sequence). The trim removed 2 bases at V and 1 base at J, leaving 4 bases unmatched. The CDR3 runs 15 residues.

The chain couples TRBV7-9 to TRBJ2-2, with a tentative D call TRBD1 (6 bases). CDR3 size: 16 residues. Trimming took 0 bases from V and 4 from J, leaving 12 bases between them. Germline V lookup: CDR1 SEHNR, CDR2 FQNEAQ (reference sequence). CDR3 coding DNA: TGTGCCAGCAGCTTAGCGCCTACAGGGCTCACCGGGGAGCTGTTTTTT. This codes for CASSLAPTGLTGELFF.

The V and J genes are TRBV6-1 and TRBJ2-7; 8 bases line up with TRBD1. Germline CDR1 is MNHNS and CDR2 is SASEGT. The CDR3 runs to 15 residues. With V trimmed by 2 bases and J by 6 bases, 9 bases remained unmatched. CDR3 loop: CASSESRGRGREQYF. CDR3 nucleotide sequence: TGTGCCAGCAGTGAATCTCGGGGCAGGGGGCGCGAGCAGTACTTC.

This clone was recorded a few times. Different DNA sequences within this sample yield the same CDR3. The rearrangement joins TRBV7-6 to TRBJ2-7; no reliable D call. V was trimmed by 4 bases and J by 4 bases, leaving 11 bases between them. The CDR3 has 13 amino acids. From germline, CDR1 is SGHVS and CDR2 FNYEAQ. CDR3 nucleotides: TGTGCCAGCAGCTCCGGGCCGAATTACGAGCAGTACTTC. Its translation is CASSSGPNYEQYF.

This chain connects TRBV27 to TRBJ2-7, with TRBD2 identical over 9 bases. Germline CDR1 and CDR2: MNHEY and SMNVEV (reference sequence). Germline trimming cut 4 bases from V and 4 bases from J; bases unmatched to any gene: 11. The CDR3 contains 16 residues. DNA of the CDR3: TGTGCCAGCAGTTCTTTTAGCGGGAGTGATTATTACGAGCAGTACTTC. The encoded protein is CASSSFSGSDYYEQYF.

In nucleotides, the CDR3 is TGTGCCAGCAGCCAAGAGTCACGGAGGGCTGTCGACGAGCAGTACTTC. Protein: CASSQESRRAVDEQYF. The chain has TRBV4-2 and TRBJ2-7; tentative D call: TRBD2 (6 bases). This CDR3 has 16 amino acids. Germline-derived CDR1 and CDR2 are LGHNA and YNFKEQ. The V gene lost 0 bases and the J gene lost 5 bases, with 17 bases spanning the gap.

The rearrangement uses TRBV7-2 and TRBJ1-1; D may be TRBD1 (5 bases). CDR1 and CDR2 from the germline V gene are SGHTA and FQGNSA. Trimming took off 1 base at V and 5 bases at J, with 17 bases between the two ends. The CDR3 has 16 amino acids. The CDR3 bases are TGTGCCAGCAGCTTAGGGGCAGGGAGGGAATTAACTGAAGCTTTCTTT. Protein sequence: CASSLGAGRELTEAFF.